These 9 T cell receptor beta chains were all obtained from the same sample, sequenced in a study of beta chain features in type 1 diabetes. TCRB transcripts that were expressed got sequenced, as all of the isolated RNA had been reverse transcribed. The method was immunoSEQ multiplex PCR; TCRdb's version includes in-frame clones alone and lacks a portion of them. Of under 900,000 clones listed, roughly 16% are singletons. Source material: naive CD4+ T cells from blood. The receptors stem from a woman aged 18-29 years in good health.

This rearrangement joins TRBV4-2 to TRBJ1-2; no clear D gene. Germline assignment: CDR1 LGHNA and CDR2 YNFKEQ. CDR3 size: 16 residues. Between the trimmed V and J ends, which lost 0 bases and 4 bases, there was a span of 15 bases. CDR3 in DNA: TGTGCCAGCAGCCAAGATCCTTGGACTGACCGCTATGGCTACACCTTC. Protein sequence: CASSQDPWTDRYGYTF.

V gene TRBV28 combines with J gene TRBJ1-2; 7 bases line up with TRBD1. Looked up from germline, CDR1 is MDHEN and CDR2 is SYDVKM. With 6 bases clipped from V and 1 base from J, the junction kept 11 bases outside the gene matches. The CDR3 loop spans 16 amino acids. The CDR3 region is CASSPGAGTVNYGYTF. CDR3 nucleotide sequence: TGTGCCAGCAGCCCAGGGGCAGGGACAGTTAACTATGGCTACACCTTC.

This clone was seen a single time. The rearrangement links TRBV4-1 to TRBJ1-1; D unresolved. CDR1 is MGHRA and CDR2 is YSYEKL in the germline V gene. Between the trimmed V and J ends, which lost 10 bases and 3 bases, there was a span of 15 bases. The CDR3 spans 13 residues. The CDR3 loop reads CATTGGGYTEAFF. CDR3 DNA sequence: TGCGCCACCACCGGCGGTGGGTACACTGAAGCTTTCTTT.

This chain links TRBV11-1 with TRBJ2-7; D is unclear. CDR1 and CDR2 from the germline V gene are SGHAT and FQDESV (reference sequence). V lost 3 bases and J lost 5, with 14 bases in between. This CDR3 comprises 14 residues. CDR3 sequence: CASSFESGVHEQYF. The CDR3 DNA reads as TGTGCCAGCAGCTTCGAGTCTGGTGTCCACGAGCAGTACTTC.

With regard to this clone: The same CDR3 also results from other DNA sequences found in this sample. J is TRBJ2-1 and V is TRBV7-9; D is possibly TRBD2 (5 bases). Trimming pared 4 bases from V and 1 base from J, leaving 8 bases between. The CDR3 length is 14 residues. CDR1 is SEHNR and CDR2 is FQNEAQ in the germline V gene (reference sequence). Here the CDR3 DNA reads TGTGCCAGCAGCTCAGGAGGATCCTACAATGAGCAGTTCTTC. Translating it yields CASSSGGSYNEQFF.

This clone was recorded a few times. In DNA form, the CDR3 reads TGTGCCAGCAGCTCCCCGCCGGGGGGAGCCTACGAGCAGTACTTC. Translating it yields CASSSPPGGAYEQYF. The chain is built from TRBV7-2 and TRBJ2-7; the match to TRBD2 covers 7 bases. The CDR3 is made up of 15 amino acids. Looked up from germline, CDR1 is SGHTA and CDR2 is FQGNSA. Trimming removed 4 bases from V and 2 bases from J; junction bases left unmatched: 8. Based on the CDR3 plus reference TRBV7-2 and TRBJ2-7, the full variable domain is GAGVSQSPSNKVTEKGKDVELRCDPISGHTALYWYRQSLGQGLEFLIYFQGNSAPDKSGLPSDRFSAERTGGSVSTLTIQRTQQEDSAVYLCASSSPPGGAYEQYFGPGTRLTVT.

This clone was found a few times. One junction end does not reproduce the germline sequence, and a read error may be involved. The chain is built from TRBV5-4 and TRBJ2-5; D remains ambiguous. This CDR3 comprises 13 residues. The germline gives CDR1 SGHNT, CDR2 YYREEE (reference sequence). The CDR3 spells CASSQDGVATQYF. CDR3 sequence (DNA): TGCGCCAGCAGCCAAGATGGAGTTGCCACCCAGTACTTC.

Only a few counts were recorded for this clone. The rearrangement uses TRBV14 and TRBJ2-2; the match to TRBD2 covers 7 bases. With 3 bases clipped from V and 1 base from J, the junction kept 2 bases outside the gene matches. This CDR3 comprises 15 residues. CDR1 SGHDN and CDR2 FVKESK come from the germline V gene. CDR3 sequence (DNA): TGTGCCAGCAGCCAGGCTAGCGGGAACACCGGGGAGCTGTTTTTT. It yields the protein CASSQASGNTGELFF.

V and J are TRBV7-9 and TRBJ2-7; D remains ambiguous. Germline V gene sequence: CDR1 SEHNR, CDR2 FQNEAQ (reference sequence). This CDR3 region has 13 residues. Trimming took 3 bases from V and 3 from J, leaving 9 bases between them. The CDR3 is CASSLAANYEQYF. In DNA, the CDR3 is TGTGCCAGCAGCTTGGCAGCTAACTACGAGCAGTACTTC.